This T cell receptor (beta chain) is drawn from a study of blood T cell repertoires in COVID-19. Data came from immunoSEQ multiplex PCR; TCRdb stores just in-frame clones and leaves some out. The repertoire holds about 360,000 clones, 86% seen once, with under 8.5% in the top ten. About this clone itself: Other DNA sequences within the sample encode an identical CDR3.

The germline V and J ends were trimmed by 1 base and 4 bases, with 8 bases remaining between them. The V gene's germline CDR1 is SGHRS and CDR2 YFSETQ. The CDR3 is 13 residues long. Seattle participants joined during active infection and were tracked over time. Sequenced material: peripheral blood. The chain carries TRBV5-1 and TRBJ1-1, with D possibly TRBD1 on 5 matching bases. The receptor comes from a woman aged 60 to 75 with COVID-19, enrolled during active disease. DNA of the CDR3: TGCGCCAGCAGCTTGTCGGGGGGCACTGAAGCTTTCTTT. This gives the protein CASSLSGGTEAFF.